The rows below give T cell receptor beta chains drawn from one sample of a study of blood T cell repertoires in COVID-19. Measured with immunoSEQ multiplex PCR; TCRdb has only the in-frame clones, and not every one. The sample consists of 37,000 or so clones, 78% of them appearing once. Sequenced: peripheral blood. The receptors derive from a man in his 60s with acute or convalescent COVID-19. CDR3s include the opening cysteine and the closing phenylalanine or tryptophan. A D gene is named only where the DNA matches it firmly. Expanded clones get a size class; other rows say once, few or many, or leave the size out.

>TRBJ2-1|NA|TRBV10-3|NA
CAISPGTLTYNEQFF
TGTGCCATCAGCCCCGGGACACTGACCTACAATGAGCAGTTCTTC
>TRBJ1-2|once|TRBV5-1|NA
CASSLAGRGGVGYTF
TGCGCCAGCAGCTTGGCCGGACGGGGAGGGGTGGGCTACACCTTC
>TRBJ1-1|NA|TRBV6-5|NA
CASRKTGKGPEAFF
TGTGCCAGCAGAAAAACAGGGAAGGGACCTGAAGCTTTCTTT
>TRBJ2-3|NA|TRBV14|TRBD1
CASGQGTDTQYF
TGTGCCAGCGGACAGGGCACAGATACGCAGTATTTT
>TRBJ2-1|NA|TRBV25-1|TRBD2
CASSPPGLAGVEQFF
TGTGCCAGCAGTCCGCCGGGACTAGCGGGAGTTGAGCAGTTCTTC
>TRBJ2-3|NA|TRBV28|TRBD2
CASSSLAGATDTQYF
TGTGCCAGCAGTTCTCTAGCGGGAGCCACAGATACGCAGTATTTT
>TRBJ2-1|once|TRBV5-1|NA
CASSSTWSSYNEQFF
TGCGCCAGCAGTTCAACTTGGAGCTCCTACAATGAGCAGTTCTTC
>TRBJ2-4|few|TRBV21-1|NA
CASVRERAKNIQYF
TGTGCCAGCGTGAGGGAACGGGCCAAAAACATTCAGTACTTC
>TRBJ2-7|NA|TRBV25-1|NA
CASSLRQTHEQYF
TGTGCCAGCAGTTTACGACAGACCCACGAGCAGTACTTC
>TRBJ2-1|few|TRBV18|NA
CASSPPIPGDEQFF
TGTGCCAGCTCACCACCGATCCCGGGGGATGAGCAGTTCTTC
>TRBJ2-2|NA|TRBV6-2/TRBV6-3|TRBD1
CASSKPGQGLGNTGELFF
TGTGCCAGCAGTAAACCCGGACAGGGTTTGGGCAACACCGGGGAGCTGTTTTTT
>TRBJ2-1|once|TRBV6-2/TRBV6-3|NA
CASSSAGNEQFF
TGTGCCAGCAGTTCGGCGGGAAATGAGCAGTTCTTC
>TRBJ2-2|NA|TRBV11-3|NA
CASSSLGTGELFF
TGTGCCAGCAGCTCCCTAGGCACCGGGGAGCTGTTTTTT
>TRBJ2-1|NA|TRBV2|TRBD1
CASGKDRPNEQFF
TGTGCCAGCGGGAAGGACAGGCCAAATGAGCAGTTCTTC
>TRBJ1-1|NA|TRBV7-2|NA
CASSREWVNTEAFF
TGTGCCAGCAGTCGGGAATGGGTGAACACTGAAGCTTTCTTT
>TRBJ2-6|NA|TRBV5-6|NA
CASSRRFETAGSGANVLTF
TGTGCCAGCAGTCGAAGGTTCGAGACAGCCGGCTCTGGGGCCAACGTCCTGACTTTC
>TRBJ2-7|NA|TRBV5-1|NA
CASSLGGGMGEQYF
TGCGCCAGCAGCTTGGGGGGCGGGATGGGCGAGCAGTACTTC
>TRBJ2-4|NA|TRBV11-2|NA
CASSLDRASPKNIQYF
TGTGCCAGCAGCTTAGACAGGGCTTCGCCCAAAAACATTCAGTACTTC
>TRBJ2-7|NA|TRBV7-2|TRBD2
CASSYGGLAGTGQYF
TGTGCCAGCAGCTACGGCGGACTAGCGGGGACCGGGCAGTACTTC
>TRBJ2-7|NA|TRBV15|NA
CATSRDLGGLSYEQYF
TGTGCCACCAGCAGAGATCTGGGGGGTCTCTCCTACGAGCAGTACTTC
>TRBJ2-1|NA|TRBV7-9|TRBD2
CASSVLAGGPDEQFF
TGTGCCAGCAGCGTCCTAGCGGGAGGGCCTGATGAGCAGTTCTTC
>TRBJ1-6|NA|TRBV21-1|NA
CASKSPYNSPLHF
TGTGCCAGCAAGAGTCCCTATAATTCACCCCTCCACTTT
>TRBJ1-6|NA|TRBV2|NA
CASLPTGESPLHF
TGTGCCAGCCTCCCCACGGGGGAATCACCCCTCCACTTT
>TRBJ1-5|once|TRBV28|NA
CASSLLGEFQPQHF
TGTGCCAGCAGTTTATTAGGGGAATTTCAGCCCCAGCATTTT
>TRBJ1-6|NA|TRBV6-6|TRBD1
CASSLGTGGNSPLHF
TGTGCCAGCAGCCTAGGGACAGGGGGTAATTCACCCCTCCACTTT
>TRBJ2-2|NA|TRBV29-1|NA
CSVSQGTGELFF
TGCAGCGTGTCCCAGGGGACCGGGGAGCTGTTTTTT
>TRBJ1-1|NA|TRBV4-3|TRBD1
CASSPDREDTEAFF
TGCGCCAGCAGTCCGGACAGGGAGGACACTGAAGCTTTCTTT
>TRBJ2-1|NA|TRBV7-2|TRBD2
CASSIAGGNNEQFF
TGTGCCAGCAGCATAGCGGGAGGAAACAATGAGCAGTTCTTC
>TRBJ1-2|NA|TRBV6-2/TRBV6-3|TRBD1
CASSPTGNYGYTF
TGTGCCAGCAGCCCGACAGGGAACTATGGCTACACCTTC
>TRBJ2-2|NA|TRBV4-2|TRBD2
CASSQETGGYTGELFF
TGTGCCAGCAGCCAAGAAACGGGGGGGTACACCGGGGAGCTGTTTTTT
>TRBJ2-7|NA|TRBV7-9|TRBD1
CASSKDRAYEQYF
TGTGCCAGCAGCAAGGACAGGGCCTACGAGCAGTACTTC
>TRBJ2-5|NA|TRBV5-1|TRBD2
CASSLRGTSGATQETQYF
TGCGCCAGCAGCTTGCGTGGGACTAGCGGGGCAACTCAAGAGACCCAGTACTTC
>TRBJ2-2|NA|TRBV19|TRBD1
CASSRVQGTYTGELFF
TGTGCCAGTAGTAGGGTACAGGGGACATACACCGGGGAGCTGTTTTTT
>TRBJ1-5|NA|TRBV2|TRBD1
CASSEPGGYQPQHF
TGTGCCAGCAGTGAACCAGGGGGCTATCAGCCCCAGCATTTT
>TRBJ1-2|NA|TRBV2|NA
CASSELLSSILSGYTF
TGTGCCAGCAGTGAATTACTATCCTCTATCCTTAGCGGCTACACCTTC
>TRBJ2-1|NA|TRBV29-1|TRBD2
CSVGGPGLAGNEQFF
TGCAGCGTTGGGGGGCCTGGACTAGCGGGTAATGAGCAGTTCTTC
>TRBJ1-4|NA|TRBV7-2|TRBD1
CASSSGQGGEKLFF
TGTGCCAGCAGCTCGGGACAGGGGGGCGAAAAACTGTTTTTT
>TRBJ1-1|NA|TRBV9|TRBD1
CASSVAPDRAEAFF
TGTGCCAGCAGCGTAGCTCCGGACAGGGCTGAAGCTTTCTTT
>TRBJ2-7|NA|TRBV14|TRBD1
CASSQVQDRAYEQYF
TGTGCCAGCAGCCAAGTCCAGGACAGGGCATACGAGCAGTACTTC
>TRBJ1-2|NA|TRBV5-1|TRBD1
CASSLAPDRAGYTF
TGCGCCAGCAGCTTGGCCCCCGACAGGGCTGGCTACACCTTC
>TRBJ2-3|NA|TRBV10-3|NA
CAISESLSTDTQYF
TGTGCCATCAGTGAATCACTCAGCACAGATACGCAGTATTTT
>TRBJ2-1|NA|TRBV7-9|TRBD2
CASSSSSGRASYNEQFF
TGTGCCAGCAGCTCCTCTAGCGGGAGGGCCTCCTACAATGAGCAGTTCTTC
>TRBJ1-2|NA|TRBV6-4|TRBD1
CASTPGQGKYGYTF
TGTGCCAGTACCCCGGGACAGGGGAAGTATGGCTACACCTTC
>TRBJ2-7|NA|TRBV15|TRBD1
CATSTTGGLGDEQYF
TGTGCCACCAGCACCACAGGGGGCCTTGGCGACGAGCAGTACTTC
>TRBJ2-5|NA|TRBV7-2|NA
CASSLDSSREETQYF
TGTGCCAGCAGCTTAGATAGTAGTCGAGAGGAGACCCAGTACTTC
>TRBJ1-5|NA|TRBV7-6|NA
CASSLGGGQPQHF
TGTGCCAGCAGCTTAGGAGGGGGTCAGCCCCAGCATTTT
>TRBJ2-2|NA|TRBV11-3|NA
CASSQRTENTGELFF
TGTGCCAGCAGCCAACGGACAGAGAACACCGGGGAGCTGTTTTTT
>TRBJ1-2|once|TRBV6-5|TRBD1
CAIRPGQSYGYTF
TGTGCCATCCGACCGGGACAGAGCTATGGCTACACCTTC
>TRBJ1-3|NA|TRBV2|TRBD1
CASSGTGGHGNTIYF
TGTGCCAGCAGCGGGACAGGGGGGCATGGAAACACCATATATTTT
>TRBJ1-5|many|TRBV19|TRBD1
CASSDRGIGNQPQHF
TGTGCCAGTAGCGACAGGGGGATAGGCAATCAGCCCCAGCATTTT
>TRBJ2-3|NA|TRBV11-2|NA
CASSLGTAGNTDTQYF
TGTGCCAGCAGCTTAGGAACAGCGGGCAACACAGATACGCAGTATTTT
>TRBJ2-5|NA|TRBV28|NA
CASGGAGETQYF
TGTGCCAGCGGGGGGGCGGGAGAGACCCAGTACTTC
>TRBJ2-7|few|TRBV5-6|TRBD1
CASSQWTGREQYF
TGTGCCAGCAGCCAGTGGACAGGTCGCGAGCAGTACTTC
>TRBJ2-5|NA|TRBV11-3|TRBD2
CAIGTSGPQETQYF
TGTGCCATAGGGACTAGCGGCCCTCAAGAGACCCAGTACTTC
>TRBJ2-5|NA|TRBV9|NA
CASSVGPPGATQETQYF
TGTGCCAGCAGCGTAGGGCCCCCAGGGGCCACTCAAGAGACCCAGTACTTC
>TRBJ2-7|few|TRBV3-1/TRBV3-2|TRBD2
CASSLAGAAEQYF
TGTGCCAGCAGCCTAGCGGGAGCGGCCGAGCAGTACTTC
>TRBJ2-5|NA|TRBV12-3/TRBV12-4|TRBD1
CAIGTGRRETQYF
TGTGCCATTGGGACAGGGCGAAGGGAGACCCAGTACTTC
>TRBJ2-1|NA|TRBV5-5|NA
CASSLAVRGPYDVF
TGTGCCAGCAGCTTGGCCGTACGCGGGCCATATGACGTCTTC